A selection of T cell receptor beta chains follows, all from one sample in a study of shared clonotypes between healthy human individuals. Assay used: immunoSEQ multiplex PCR; TCRdb lists only in-frame clones, some missing. The sample lists some 1.5 million clones, roughly 95% occurring once. The sequenced material came from naive CD4+ T cells sorted from blood. The receptors come from a man aged 25-40 years in good health. The CDR3 runs from the conserved cysteine through the conserved F or W. Each record gives: clone size, CDR3 length, J gene, V gene, D gene, CDR3 protein, CDR3 DNA. A D gene is named only where the DNA matches it firmly. The size entry is marked missing in some rows and otherwise reads once, few, many or a size class.

clone size: NA
CDR3 length: 15
J gene: TRBJ2-7
V gene: TRBV5-4
D gene: TRBD1
CDR3 protein: CASSPATGGAYEQYF
CDR3 DNA: TGTGCCAGCAGCCCCGCAACAGGGGGCGCGTACGAGCAGTACTTC

clone size: NA
CDR3 length: 13
J gene: TRBJ2-1
V gene: TRBV15
D gene: NA
CDR3 protein: CATSRDRPSEQFF
CDR3 DNA: TGTGCCACCAGCAGAGATCGTCCCAGTGAGCAGTTCTTC

clone size: NA
CDR3 length: 14
J gene: TRBJ2-7
V gene: TRBV28
D gene: NA
CDR3 protein: CASSSQGARYEQYF
CDR3 DNA: TGTGCCAGCAGTTCCCAGGGAGCCCGCTACGAGCAGTACTTC

clone size: NA
CDR3 length: 18
J gene: TRBJ2-5
V gene: TRBV19
D gene: TRBD2
CDR3 protein: CASSKLAGGPVGEETQYF
CDR3 DNA: TGTGCCAGTAGTAAACTAGCGGGAGGGCCCGTGGGGGAAGAGACCCAGTACTTC

clone size: NA
CDR3 length: 13
J gene: TRBJ1-5
V gene: TRBV29-1
D gene: TRBD1
CDR3 protein: CSVGFQGGQPQHF
CDR3 DNA: TGCAGCGTTGGGTTCCAGGGGGGTCAGCCCCAGCATTTT

clone size: NA
CDR3 length: 16
J gene: TRBJ2-7
V gene: TRBV11-2
D gene: TRBD2
CDR3 protein: CASSSLRKLADYEQYF
CDR3 DNA: TGTGCCAGCAGCTCCCTGAGAAAACTAGCGGACTACGAGCAGTACTTC

clone size: NA
CDR3 length: 13
J gene: TRBJ2-3
V gene: TRBV5-1
D gene: NA
CDR3 protein: CASSFRGTDTQYF
CDR3 DNA: TGCGCCAGCAGCTTCCGGGGCACAGATACGCAGTATTTT

clone size: NA
CDR3 length: 14
J gene: TRBJ2-1
V gene: TRBV27
D gene: NA
CDR3 protein: CATRKQSSYNEQFF
CDR3 DNA: TGTGCCACCAGAAAGCAGAGCTCCTACAATGAGCAGTTCTTC

clone size: NA
CDR3 length: 14
J gene: TRBJ2-7
V gene: TRBV2
D gene: TRBD1
CDR3 protein: CASSLRQGPYEQYF
CDR3 DNA: TGTGCCAGCAGCCTGAGACAGGGGCCCTACGAGCAGTACTTC

clone size: NA
CDR3 length: 18
J gene: TRBJ2-4
V gene: TRBV7-2
D gene: TRBD1
CDR3 protein: CASSYGTGKTIAKNIQYF
CDR3 DNA: TGTGCCAGCAGCTATGGGACAGGGAAAACAATAGCCAAAAACATTCAGTACTTC

clone size: once
CDR3 length: 14
J gene: TRBJ1-1
V gene: TRBV28
D gene: TRBD1
CDR3 protein: CASSLWGQGPEAFF
CDR3 DNA: TGTGCCAGCAGTTTATGGGGACAGGGCCCTGAAGCTTTCTTT

clone size: NA
CDR3 length: 15
J gene: TRBJ2-5
V gene: TRBV5-1
D gene: TRBD2
CDR3 protein: CASSLVGTSVETQYF
CDR3 DNA: TGCGCCAGCAGCTTGGTTGGGACTAGCGTAGAGACCCAGTACTTC

clone size: NA
CDR3 length: 13
J gene: TRBJ2-5
V gene: TRBV5-4
D gene: NA
CDR3 protein: CASKRSHQETQYF
CDR3 DNA: TGTGCCAGCAAGAGGAGCCACCAAGAGACCCAGTACTTC

clone size: NA
CDR3 length: 13
J gene: TRBJ2-2
V gene: TRBV2
D gene: NA
CDR3 protein: CASSENPTGELFF
CDR3 DNA: TGTGCCAGCAGTGAAAACCCAACCGGGGAGCTGTTTTTT

clone size: NA
CDR3 length: 13
J gene: TRBJ2-5
V gene: TRBV6-1
D gene: NA
CDR3 protein: CATPRKQLETQYF
CDR3 DNA: TGTGCCACCCCTCGGAAGCAATTAGAGACCCAGTACTTC

clone size: once
CDR3 length: 14
J gene: TRBJ2-5
V gene: TRBV29-1
D gene: TRBD2
CDR3 protein: CSVGEGRDRETQYF
CDR3 DNA: TGCAGCGTTGGGGAGGGCCGAGATAGAGAGACCCAGTACTTC

clone size: NA
CDR3 length: 15
J gene: TRBJ1-2
V gene: TRBV11-2
D gene: NA
CDR3 protein: CASSKAGAEGYGYTF
CDR3 DNA: TGTGCCAGCAGCAAAGCGGGAGCAGAGGGCTATGGCTACACCTTC

clone size: NA
CDR3 length: 13
J gene: TRBJ1-4
V gene: TRBV5-1
D gene: TRBD1
CDR3 protein: CASSLADRGELFF
CDR3 DNA: TGCGCCAGCAGCTTGGCCGACAGGGGAGAACTGTTTTTT

clone size: NA
CDR3 length: 19
J gene: TRBJ2-6
V gene: TRBV19
D gene: NA
CDR3 protein: CASSIVSQGLSAGANVLTF
CDR3 DNA: TGTGCCAGTAGTATAGTCAGCCAGGGGCTCTCCGCTGGGGCCAACGTCCTGACTTTC

clone size: NA
CDR3 length: 15
J gene: TRBJ2-7
V gene: TRBV28
D gene: TRBD1
CDR3 protein: CASTIYRGGPYEQYF
CDR3 DNA: TGTGCCAGCACTATCTACAGGGGCGGACCCTACGAGCAGTACTTC

clone size: NA
CDR3 length: 15
J gene: TRBJ2-7
V gene: TRBV28
D gene: NA
CDR3 protein: CASSSKGSWFYEQYF
CDR3 DNA: TGTGCCAGCAGTTCAAAGGGGAGCTGGTTCTACGAGCAGTACTTC

clone size: NA
CDR3 length: 15
J gene: TRBJ2-5
V gene: TRBV11-3
D gene: TRBD1
CDR3 protein: CASSPDRGGFETQYF
CDR3 DNA: TGTGCCAGCAGCCCCGACAGGGGGGGTTTTGAGACCCAGTACTTC

clone size: NA
CDR3 length: 13
J gene: TRBJ2-7
V gene: TRBV21-1
D gene: NA
CDR3 protein: CASPPDVAYEQYF
CDR3 DNA: TGTGCCAGCCCACCGGACGTTGCCTACGAGCAGTACTTC

clone size: NA
CDR3 length: 16
J gene: TRBJ2-1
V gene: TRBV27
D gene: TRBD2
CDR3 protein: CASSIISGSNYNEQFF
CDR3 DNA: TGTGCCAGCAGCATCATTAGCGGGAGTAACTACAATGAGCAGTTCTTC

clone size: NA
CDR3 length: 15
J gene: TRBJ2-7
V gene: TRBV6-1
D gene: NA
CDR3 protein: CASMLFSGTGYEQYF
CDR3 DNA: TGTGCCAGCATGCTCTTTTCCGGAACAGGCTACGAGCAGTACTTC

clone size: once
CDR3 length: 16
J gene: TRBJ2-7
V gene: TRBV2
D gene: NA
CDR3 protein: CASSEAGGPASYEQYF
CDR3 DNA: TGTGCCAGCAGTGAAGCGGGAGGCCCTGCCTCCTACGAGCAGTACTTC

clone size: NA
CDR3 length: 14
J gene: TRBJ2-5
V gene: TRBV25-1
D gene: NA
CDR3 protein: CASSPHSGGETQYF
CDR3 DNA: TGTGCCAGCAGTCCCCACTCAGGGGGGGAGACCCAGTACTTC

clone size: NA
CDR3 length: 15
J gene: TRBJ2-5
V gene: TRBV27
D gene: NA
CDR3 protein: CASSLKRMSQETQYF
CDR3 DNA: TGTGCCAGCAGTTTAAAGCGGATGAGCCAAGAGACCCAGTACTTC

clone size: NA
CDR3 length: 16
J gene: TRBJ2-7
V gene: TRBV7-2
D gene: TRBD1
CDR3 protein: CASRKIGGQGAYEQYF
CDR3 DNA: TGTGCCAGCAGGAAGATTGGGGGGCAGGGGGCGTACGAGCAGTACTTC

clone size: few
CDR3 length: 14
J gene: TRBJ2-1
V gene: TRBV6-5
D gene: TRBD1
CDR3 protein: CASSRDRSSDEQFF
CDR3 DNA: TGTGCCAGCAGCCGGGACAGGTCTTCGGATGAGCAGTTCTTC

clone size: NA
CDR3 length: 17
J gene: TRBJ2-7
V gene: TRBV9
D gene: NA
CDR3 protein: CASSKSPDSQSFYEQYF
CDR3 DNA: TGTGCCAGCAGCAAAAGCCCCGACAGCCAATCTTTTTACGAGCAGTACTTC

clone size: NA
CDR3 length: 14
J gene: TRBJ2-7
V gene: TRBV7-2
D gene: NA
CDR3 protein: CASSLQDGPYEQYF
CDR3 DNA: TGTGCCAGCAGCCTCCAGGACGGACCCTACGAGCAGTACTTC

clone size: NA
CDR3 length: 13
J gene: TRBJ1-1
V gene: TRBV9
D gene: NA
CDR3 protein: CASSVAGYSEAFF
CDR3 DNA: TGTGCCAGCAGCGTAGCAGGGTACTCTGAAGCTTTCTTT

clone size: NA
CDR3 length: 14
J gene: TRBJ2-7
V gene: TRBV7-2
D gene: TRBD1
CDR3 protein: CASSRDRVSAEQYF
CDR3 DNA: TGTGCCAGCAGCCGGGACAGGGTTTCGGCCGAGCAGTACTTC

clone size: NA
CDR3 length: 15
J gene: TRBJ2-1
V gene: TRBV2
D gene: TRBD2
CDR3 protein: CASSAQRAGSNEQFF
CDR3 DNA: TGTGCCAGCAGTGCCCAGCGAGCGGGGAGCAATGAGCAGTTCTTC

clone size: NA
CDR3 length: 14
J gene: TRBJ2-5
V gene: TRBV5-1
D gene: TRBD1
CDR3 protein: CASRKGGYQETQYF
CDR3 DNA: TGCGCCAGCAGGAAAGGGGGCTACCAAGAGACCCAGTACTTC

clone size: once
CDR3 length: 16
J gene: TRBJ1-3
V gene: TRBV27
D gene: NA
CDR3 protein: CASSFNRGSAGNTIYF
CDR3 DNA: TGTGCCAGCAGTTTTAATCGGGGATCGGCTGGAAACACCATATATTTT

clone size: NA
CDR3 length: 15
J gene: TRBJ2-3
V gene: TRBV11-3
D gene: NA
CDR3 protein: CASSTNRVVTDTQYF
CDR3 DNA: TGTGCCAGCAGCACAAACAGGGTGGTCACAGATACGCAGTATTTT

clone size: NA
CDR3 length: 15
J gene: TRBJ2-5
V gene: TRBV4-3
D gene: TRBD1
CDR3 protein: CASSQGTGLQETQYF
CDR3 DNA: TGCGCCAGCAGCCAAGGGACAGGCTTACAAGAGACCCAGTACTTC